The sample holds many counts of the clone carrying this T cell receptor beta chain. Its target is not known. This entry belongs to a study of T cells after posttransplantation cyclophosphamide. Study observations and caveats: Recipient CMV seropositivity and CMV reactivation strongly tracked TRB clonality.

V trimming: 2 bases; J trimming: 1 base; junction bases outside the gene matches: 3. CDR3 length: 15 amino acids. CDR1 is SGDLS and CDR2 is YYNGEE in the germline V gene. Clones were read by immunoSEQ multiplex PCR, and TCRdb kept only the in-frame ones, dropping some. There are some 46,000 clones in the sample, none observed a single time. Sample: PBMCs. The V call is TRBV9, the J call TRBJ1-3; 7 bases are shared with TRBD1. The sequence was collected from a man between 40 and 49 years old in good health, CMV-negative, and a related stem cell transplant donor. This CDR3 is CASSVTGLSGNTIYF. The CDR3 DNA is TGTGCCAGCAGCGTGACAGGGCTGTCTGGAAACACCATATATTTT.